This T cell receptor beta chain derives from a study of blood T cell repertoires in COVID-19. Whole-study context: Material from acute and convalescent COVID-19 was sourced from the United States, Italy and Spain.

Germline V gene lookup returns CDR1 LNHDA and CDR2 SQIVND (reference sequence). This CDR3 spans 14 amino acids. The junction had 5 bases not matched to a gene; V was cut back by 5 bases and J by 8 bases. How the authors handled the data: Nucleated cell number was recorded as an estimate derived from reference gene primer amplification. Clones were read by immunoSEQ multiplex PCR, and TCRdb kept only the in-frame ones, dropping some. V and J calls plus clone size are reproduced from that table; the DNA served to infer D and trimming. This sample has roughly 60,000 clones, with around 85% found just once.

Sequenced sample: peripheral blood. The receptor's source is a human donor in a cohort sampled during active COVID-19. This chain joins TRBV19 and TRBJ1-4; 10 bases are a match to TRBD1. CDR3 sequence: CASSQGQGIEKLFF. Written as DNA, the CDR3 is TGTGCCAGTAGTCAGGGACAGGGGATAGAAAAACTGTTTTTT. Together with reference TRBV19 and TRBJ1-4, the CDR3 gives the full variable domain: DGGITQSPKYLFRKEGQNVTLSCEQNLNHDAMYWYRQDPGQGLRLIYYSQIVNDFQKGDIAEGYSVSREKKESFPLTVTSAQKNPTAFYLCASSQGQGIEKLFFGSGTQLSVL.